The rows below give T cell receptor beta chains drawn from one sample of a study of T-cell memory formation after mild COVID-19. TCRdb ran MiXCR on the 5' RACE reads and lists one entry per CDR3 protein. The sample consists of roughly 70,000 distinct CDR3 sequences, around 15% of them appearing once. Sequenced sample: PBMCs or a T cell subset sorted from them (not recorded which). These receptors all stem from an adult woman who had mild COVID-19 (a few samples of this study predate the infection). Cell type and time point are not known. CDR3s include the opening cysteine and the closing phenylalanine or tryptophan. A D gene is named only where the DNA matches it firmly. For some rows the clone size is stated as once, few or many, or as a class when expanded; others skip it.

j_call | d_call | clone_size | v_call | cdr3_nt | cdr3_aa
TRBJ2-6 | - | - | TRBV19 | TGTGCCAGTAGTTCTGGGGCCAACGTCCTGACTTTC | CASSSGANVLTF
TRBJ2-1 | TRBD2 | few | TRBV4-3 | TGCGCCAGCAGTCAAGAGTTCCCGAGCACCGCAGCGGGAGAGCAGTTCTTC | CASSQEFPSTAAGEQFF
TRBJ2-2 | - | few | TRBV7-9 | TGTGCCAGCAGCCTGGCGCCCGGGGAGCTGTTTTTT | CASSLAPGELFF
TRBJ2-1 | TRBD1 | - | TRBV7-2 | TGTGCCAGCAGCCCGGGGACAGGGACGCAGTTCTTC | CASSPGTGTQFF
TRBJ2-5 | - | few | TRBV7-6 | TGTGCCAGCAAAATGACGCCGGAGACCCAGTACTTC | CASKMTPETQYF
TRBJ2-7 | TRBD2 | - | TRBV12-3/TRBV12-4 | TGTGCCAGCAGTTCCGGGACTAGCGGGGAGCAGTACTTC | CASSSGTSGEQYF
TRBJ2-3 | - | medium-sized | TRBV5-1 | TGCGCCAGCAGCTTTAGGCAGGCCACAGATACGCAGTATTTT | CASSFRQATDTQYF
TRBJ2-3 | - | - | TRBV20-1 | TGCAGTGCGCCCAGTAGCGGTCGCACAGATACGCAGTATTTT | CSAPSSGRTDTQYF
TRBJ2-1 | - | many | TRBV5-1 | TGCGCCAGCAGTTTAGACAGCTCCTACAATGAGCAGTTCTTC | CASSLDSSYNEQFF
TRBJ1-5 | - | few | TRBV20-1 | TGCAGTGCTAGTGACAGTTTCAATCAGCCCCAGCATTTT | CSASDSFNQPQHF
TRBJ2-5 | TRBD1 | few | TRBV12-3/TRBV12-4 | TGTGCCAGCAGTGGCATTGGACAGGGGGAAGAGACCCAGTACTTC | CASSGIGQGEETQYF
TRBJ2-7 | - | few | TRBV29-1 | TGCAGCGCCATCACAGGTTACGAGCAGTACTTC | CSAITGYEQYF
TRBJ1-1 | TRBD1 | - | TRBV13 | TGTGCCAGCAGCTTAGGTGAGGACAGGGGGCGAGGAACTGAAGCTTTCTTT | CASSLGEDRGRGTEAFF
TRBJ2-7 | - | few | TRBV13 | TGTGCCAGCAGCTTTTTCCGAGGGTTTTACGAGCAGTACTTC | CASSFFRGFYEQYF
TRBJ2-2 | TRBD1 | few | TRBV7-3 | TGTGCCACCCAGGGACAGGGGAACACCGGGGAGCTGTTTTTT | CATQGQGNTGELFF
TRBJ2-3 | - | many | TRBV12-3/TRBV12-4 | TGTGCCGACCGGCCTCTTCGCACAGATACGCAGTATTTT | CADRPLRTDTQYF
TRBJ2-7 | - | few | TRBV7-6 | TGTGCCAGCAGCCCGGCGCAGGGTTACTACGAGCAGTACTTC | CASSPAQGYYEQYF
TRBJ1-4 | TRBD1 | few | TRBV4-1 | TGCGCCAGCACCCAGGTCGTAGACAGGGCGCCAGAAAAACTGTTTTTT | CASTQVVDRAPEKLFF
TRBJ2-3 | TRBD1 | - | TRBV3-1 | TGTGCCAGCAGCACCTCCTTCTGGACAGGGGCTCACGGGGATACGCAGTATTTT | CASSTSFWTGAHGDTQYF
TRBJ1-6 | TRBD1 | few | TRBV7-6 | TGTGCCAGCAGCTCCACCGGGACAGGGCCAGCTAATTCACCCCTCCACTTT | CASSSTGTGPANSPLHF
TRBJ2-7 | - | many | TRBV7-8 | TGTGCCAGTGGAAACAGGGCGGACTACGAGCAGTACTTC | CASGNRADYEQYF
TRBJ2-1 | TRBD2 | many | TRBV7-8 | TGTGCCAGCAGCCACCCGGACGGAGCGGGATCTATTGAGCAGTTCTTC | CASSHPDGAGSIEQFF
TRBJ2-1 | - | - | TRBV5-1 | TGCGCCAGCAGCTTGGTGGGCAGGGGAAGAAACAATGAGCAGTTCTTC | CASSLVGRGRNNEQFF
TRBJ2-7 | - | - | TRBV5-1 | TGCGCCAGCAGCTTGGTGTGGGGGGTTGCCTACGAGCAGTACTTC | CASSLVWGVAYEQYF
TRBJ2-3 | TRBD2 | many | TRBV11-2 | TGTGCCAGCAGCTTGTTTGAGCGGGGGGCCCTCACAGATACGCAGTATTTT | CASSLFERGALTDTQYF
TRBJ1-3 | - | medium-sized | TRBV27 | TGTGCCAGCAGGCCTCTCCGGGACACCTCTGGAAACACCATATATTTT | CASRPLRDTSGNTIYF
TRBJ2-7 | - | - | TRBV7-6 | TGTGCCAGCAGCTTGGCCCCATTGGCCAACTACGAGCAGTACTTC | CASSLAPLANYEQYF
TRBJ1-5 | - | - | TRBV6-1 | TGTGCCAGCAAGTCGGACGGGGGGCGTCAGCCCCAGCATTTT | CASKSDGGRQPQHF
TRBJ2-5 | TRBD2 | few | TRBV7-9 | TGTGCCAGCAGCTTAATCGTAGCGGGGGGACAAGAGACCCAGTACTTC | CASSLIVAGGQETQYF
TRBJ1-1 | - | few | TRBV12-3/TRBV12-4 | TGTGCCAGCAGTCCCAGTGGGCGACCTTTCTTT | CASSPSGRPFF
TRBJ2-3 | TRBD2 | - | TRBV12-3/TRBV12-4 | TGTGCCAGCAATCCCGGAGGTAGCGGGGGCACTAGCACAGATACGCAGTATTTT | CASNPGGSGGTSTDTQYF